The T cell receptor beta chain under discussion was sequenced for a study of blood T cell repertoires in COVID-19. On the study more broadly: Samples of COVID-19 (acute and convalescent) were obtained from the United States, Italy and Spain. The analysed material was cDNA or gDNA that came from T cells, B-cell-depleted T cells, or PBMCs.

This CDR3 has 14 residues. Trimming cost V 6 bases and J 2 bases, with 14 bases left between them. CDR1 is MNHNY, CDR2 SVGAGI, per germline (reference sequence). Authors' methods: Reference gene primer amplification gave nucleated cell count estimates. Only in-frame clones appear in the TCRdb table, and some are missing; sequencing was by immunoSEQ multiplex PCR. V, J and clone size reflect that table, while D and trimming were determined from the DNA. The sample consists of more than 80,000 clones, 75% to 90% of them appearing once. There are a few counts of this clone. The sequence derives from a woman older than 75 with active or convalescent COVID-19. The chain uses TRBV6-6 and TRBJ2-7; possible D gene TRBD2, 6 bases. Sequences were obtained from peripheral blood. CDR3 residues: CASRLGLRTYEQYF. DNA for the CDR3: TGTGCCAGCAGGCTGGGACTCCGAACCTACGAGCAGTACTTC.